The 20 T cell receptor beta chains given below trace back to one sample, sequenced in a study of shared clonotypes between healthy human individuals. The assay was immunoSEQ multiplex PCR, and TCRdb's table has in-frame clones only and misses some. The sample lists 2,500,000 or so clones, less than 95% seen once, with around 0.35% in the top ten. The sample was naive CD4+ T cells from PBMCs. Subset in this sample: CD45RA+ positively selected. Receptors originate from a man between 18 and 29 years old in good health. Some clones in this sample may be carry-over from other donors' samples.

V is TRBV6-5 and J is TRBJ1-2, with D unclear. The CDR3 runs to 14 residues. Germline V gives CDR1 MNHEY, CDR2 SVGAGI. Trimming took off 8 bases at V and 3 bases at J, with 16 bases between the two ends. The CDR3 sequence: CASFSGRIDYGYTF. The CDR3 DNA sequence: TGTGCCAGCTTCTCCGGACGAATTGACTATGGCTACACCTTC.

This clone came up once. The chain recombines TRBV28 with TRBJ1-2; D might be TRBD1 (6 bases). CDR3 size: 15 residues. The V and J ends lost 0 bases and 4 bases respectively, with 12 bases between them. In germline, CDR1 is MDHEN, CDR2 SYDVKM. CDR3 in amino acids: CASSLWGSRGYGYTF. In DNA form, the CDR3 reads TGTGCCAGCAGTTTATGGGGTTCCAGGGGCTATGGCTACACCTTC.

This CDR3 is CASSFASVEANYGYTF. The CDR3 DNA follows: TGTGCCAGCAGTTTTGCCTCAGTCGAAGCTAACTATGGCTACACCTTC. The rearrangement joins TRBV6-5 to TRBJ1-2; D not certain. The V end was cut by 4 bases, the J end by 0 bases, with 15 bases between. This CDR3 spans 16 amino acids. Looked up from germline, CDR1 is MNHEY and CDR2 is SVGAGI.

This chain links TRBV21-1 with TRBJ1-3. TRBV21-1 is termed a pseudogene. The CDR3 consists of 14 residues. CDR3 nucleotide sequence: TGTGCCAGCAGCAGGGCGGAGGCTGGAAACACCATATATTTT. It specifies CASSRAEAGNTIYF.

The rearrangement uses TRBV5-8 and TRBJ2-7; D is possibly TRBD2 (5 bases). With 4 bases removed from V and 2 bases from J, the gap between germline ends came to 16 bases. The V gene's germline CDR1 is SGHTS and CDR2 YDEGEE. This CDR3 is built from 15 residues. In DNA form, the CDR3 reads TGTGCCAGCAGCCCCGGACTCCTAGCTACCTACGAGCAGTACTTC. It translates to CASSPGLLATYEQYF.

The V and J genes are TRBV27 and TRBJ1-5; 8 nucleotides agree with TRBD1. Germline assignment: CDR1 MNHEY and CDR2 SMNVEV (reference sequence). V lost 5 bases, J lost 0 bases, and 6 bases stayed unmatched. The CDR3 covers 16 residues. CDR3: CASSPYRGVSNQPQHF. The CDR3 bases are TGTGCCAGCAGTCCATACAGGGGGGTTAGCAATCAGCCCCAGCATTTT.

This clone appeared a single time. Additional DNA sequences in this sample encode the identical CDR3. The J gene is TRBJ2-1, the V gene TRBV5-1; 10 bases align to TRBD2. J lost 2 bases, V lost 4 bases, and 3 bases had no gene match. From germline, CDR1 is SGHRS and CDR2 YFSETQ. The CDR3 spans 15 residues. CDR3 sequence reads: CASSPGLAAYNEQFF. The CDR3 DNA sequence: TGCGCCAGCAGCCCAGGACTAGCGGCCTACAATGAGCAGTTCTTC.

J is TRBJ2-5 and V is TRBV15; no clear D. This CDR3 is built from 18 residues. V was cut by 1 base and J by 2 bases, with 20 bases left in between. Germline V gene data show CDR1 as LNHNV and CDR2 as YYDKDF (reference sequence). CDR3 protein: CATSRVRIGQNLQETQYF. CDR3 bases: TGTGCCACCAGCAGAGTCCGGATCGGCCAAAACCTACAAGAGACCCAGTACTTC.

Regarding this clone: This sample includes further DNA sequences coding for the same CDR3. The J gene is TRBJ1-1, the V gene TRBV18; D unresolved. The germline CDR1 and CDR2 sequences are KGHSH and LQKENI. The CDR3 spans 13 residues. The V gene lost 2 bases and the J gene lost 3 bases, with 7 bases spanning the gap. The CDR3 sequence is CASSPVGDTEAFF. Written as DNA, the CDR3 is TGTGCCAGCTCACCAGTAGGAGACACTGAAGCTTTCTTT.

This rearrangement joins TRBV5-1 to TRBJ2-6; tentative D call: TRBD1 (6 bases). Germline CDR1 reads SGHRS; CDR2 reads YFSETQ. Trimming took off 4 bases at V and 0 bases at J, with 14 bases between the two ends. This CDR3 is built from 17 residues. The CDR3 nucleotides read TGCGCCAGCAGCCCCGGGACATCTAACTCTGGGGCCAACGTCCTGACTTTC. This codes for CASSPGTSNSGANVLTF.

The gene calls are TRBV28 and TRBJ2-7; a possible D gene is TRBD2 (7 bases). The ends were cut back, 7 bases at V and 3 bases at J, with 16 bases in the middle. CDR3 length: 14 amino acids. The germline CDR1 and CDR2 sequences are MDHEN and SYDVKM. Written as DNA, the CDR3 is TGTGCCAGCACCCCGGGGGGACAACTCTACGAGCAGTACTTC. Amino acids: CASTPGGQLYEQYF.

The chain employs TRBV30 and TRBJ2-3; the D gene is possibly TRBD1 (6 bases). Germline-derived CDR1 and CDR2 are GTSNPN and SVGIG (reference sequence). V was clipped by 3 bases and J by 0 bases, with 19 bases between them. The CDR3 contains 17 residues. The CDR3 DNA is TGTGCCTGGAGGAAAAGTCGGACAGCTACTAGCACAGATACGCAGTATTTT. Its protein is CAWRKSRTATSTDTQYF.

The chain links TRBV7-3 to TRBJ2-3; D is possibly TRBD1 (6 bases). V lost 2 bases, J lost 3 bases, and 9 bases lay in between. Germline V gene data show CDR1 as SGHTA and CDR2 as FQGTGA. This CDR3 contains 14 residues. This CDR3 reads CASSLYRETDTQYF. Written as DNA, the CDR3 is TGTGCCAGCAGCTTATACAGGGAGACAGATACGCAGTATTTT.

In nucleotides, the CDR3 is TGTGCCAGCAGCTTCGGACACGGCACGAAGCAGTACTTC. This gives the protein CASSFGHGTKQYF. The rearrangement links TRBV7-3 to TRBJ2-7; perhaps TRBD1 as D (5 bases). Between the trimmed V and J ends, which lost 3 bases and 8 bases, there was a span of 14 bases. This CDR3 region has 13 residues. CDR1 and CDR2 from the germline V gene are SGHTA and FQGTGA.

This chain joins TRBV19 and TRBJ2-7, with 9 nucleotides matching TRBD1. The length of the CDR3 is 14 residues. Looked up from germline, CDR1 is LNHDA and CDR2 is SQIVND (reference sequence). V was clipped by 9 bases and J by 2 bases; unmatched bases: 8. The CDR3 region is CASENRGPTYEQYF. The DNA for the CDR3 is TGTGCCAGCGAAAACAGGGGGCCGACCTACGAGCAGTACTTC.

This chain connects TRBV11-2 to TRBJ2-1, with 8 bases lining up with TRBD2. Trimming took 1 base from V and 4 from J; bases not matched to a gene: 3. The CDR3 is 15 amino acids. CDR1 is SGHAT and CDR2 is FQNNGV in the germline V gene. The CDR3 DNA reads as TGTGCCAGCAGCTTAGTGGGGACTAGATACAATGAGCAGTTCTTC. It is translated as CASSLVGTRYNEQFF. Filled out from reference TRBV11-2 and TRBJ2-1, the complete variable domain reads EAGVAQSPRYKIIEKRQSVAFWCNPISGHATLYWYQQILGQGPKLLIQFQNNGVVDDSQLPKDRFSAERLKGVDSTLKIQPAKLEDSAVYLCASSLVGTRYNEQFFGPGTRLTVL.

This chain joins TRBV7-9 and TRBJ1-2, with D possibly TRBD1 on 6 matching bases. The CDR3 covers 15 residues. Germline CDR1 reads SEHNR; CDR2 reads FQNEAQ (reference sequence). V shed 5 bases and J shed 4 bases, with 17 bases lying between them. The CDR3 sequence: CASSGTRDTIYGYTF. The CDR3 DNA is TGTGCCAGCAGCGGTACCCGGGACACCATCTATGGCTACACCTTC.

The chain links TRBV7-2 to TRBJ2-1, with a weak D call TRBD2 (6 bases). CDR1 and CDR2 (germline): SGHTA, FQGNSA. The V end was cut by 4 bases, the J end by 9 bases, with 10 bases between. The CDR3 sequence is 12 residues long. The CDR3: CASSSGVGEQFF. In DNA form, the CDR3 reads TGTGCCAGCAGCTCGGGAGTGGGTGAGCAGTTCTTC.

This clone was recorded a few times. This chain uses TRBV5-6 with TRBJ1-2; D is undetermined. V was pared by 4 bases and J by 2 bases, with 12 bases between. Germline assignment: CDR1 SGHDT and CDR2 YYEEEE. The CDR3 is made up of 14 amino acids. CDR3 nucleotide sequence: TGTGCCAGCAGCCGCGCCTCGTCAAACTATGGCTACACCTTC. Translation gives CASSRASSNYGYTF.

CDR3 bases: TGTGCCAGCAGTACTCGGGACAGGGGAGAAGAGACCCAGTACTTC. This translates into CASSTRDRGEETQYF. The chain is built from TRBV28 and TRBJ2-5; 10 positions agree with TRBD1. Trimming removed 5 bases from V and 3 bases from J; junction bases left unmatched: 6. Germline values: CDR1 MDHEN, CDR2 SYDVKM. The CDR3 spans 15 residues.